A selection of T cell receptor beta chains follows, all from one sample in a study of blood T cell repertoires in COVID-19. Method: immunoSEQ multiplex PCR; TCRdb's copy keeps in-frame clones and lacks some. This sample yields under 150,000 clones, of which about nine tenths are seen a single time; more than 9% belongs to the top ten. The sample consisted of peripheral blood. The receptors stem from a man aged 50 to 59 with active or convalescent COVID-19. Each CDR3 is given with its conserved first and last residue. Fields, in order: D gene, V gene, J gene, CDR3 protein, CDR3 DNA. The D gene is left open where the match is weak.

NA	TRBV19	TRBJ2-1	CASSRDGTVYNEQFF	TGTGCCAGTAGCCGCGACGGGACTGTGTACAATGAGCAGTTCTTC
TRBD1	TRBV9	TRBJ2-3	CASSVETGLTDTQYF	TGTGCCAGCAGCGTAGAGACAGGGCTAACAGATACGCAGTATTTT
TRBD1	TRBV24-1	TRBJ1-1	CATSEVGQGSRAFF	TGTGCCACCAGTGAAGTCGGACAGGGGAGTAGAGCTTTCTTT
TRBD1	TRBV7-9	TRBJ2-7	CASSSTGGLGEQYF	TGTGCCAGCAGCTCGACAGGGGGCTTGGGAGAGCAGTACTTC
TRBD2	TRBV27	TRBJ2-3	CASSPGTSGRFIDTQYF	TGTGCCAGCAGTCCTGGGACTAGCGGGAGATTTATAGATACGCAGTATTTT
NA	TRBV6-5	TRBJ1-4	CASCPGGEKLFF	TGTGCCAGCTGTCCCGGGGGAGAAAAACTGTTTTTT
NA	TRBV7-2	TRBJ2-7	CASSSSRGSYEQYF	TGTGCCAGCAGCTCTAGCCGGGGCTCCTACGAGCAGTACTTC
NA	TRBV7-9	TRBJ2-3	CASSQPGRITDTQYF	TGTGCCAGCAGCCAGCCCGGCAGGATCACAGATACGCAGTATTTT
NA	TRBV5-1	TRBJ2-7	CASSLAAKEQYF	TGCGCCAGCAGCTTGGCAGCGAAAGAGCAGTACTTC
NA	TRBV28	TRBJ1-2	CASRRNPRVIYGYTF	TGTGCCAGCAGGAGGAATCCCAGGGTAATCTATGGCTACACCTTC
NA	TRBV6-5	TRBJ2-5	CASSPPGVGETQYF	TGTGCCAGCAGCCCCCCCGGGGTGGGAGAGACCCAGTACTTC
TRBD1	TRBV5-4	TRBJ1-1	CASSLDRAYTEAFF	TGTGCCAGCAGCCTGGACAGGGCGTACACTGAAGCTTTCTTT
TRBD1	TRBV5-4	TRBJ1-4	CASSRRDSLNEKLFF	TGTGCCAGCAGCCGGCGGGACAGCCTTAATGAAAAACTGTTTTTT
TRBD2	TRBV6-1	TRBJ2-1	CASSELSGRAGEQFF	TGTGCCAGCAGTGAATTAAGCGGGAGGGCCGGTGAGCAGTTCTTC
TRBD2	TRBV28	TRBJ2-1	CASSFSGAQDNEQFF	TGTGCCAGCAGTTTTAGCGGGGCGCAGGACAATGAGCAGTTCTTC